This T cell receptor (beta chain) was captured in a study of metastatic and nonmetastatic thyroid tumors. Study as a whole: Malignant thyroid and benign thyroid patients provided blood and tumor or nodule tissue whose repertoires were compared.

Until they underwent thyroid surgery, no patient had received any treatment. In the authors' workflow: A classifier for distant metastasis in papillary thyroid cancer was constructed using CDR3 differences observed across clinicopathological groups. TCRdb re-processed the PCR reads through MiXCR. The V and J calls were not made by the authors but by TCRdb's processing. This table holds roughly 46,000 clones, under 25% found once. The CDR3 covers 16 residues. With 7 bases clipped from V and 5 bases from J, the junction kept 9 bases outside the gene matches. Germline V gene sequence: CDR1 LNHDA, CDR2 SQIVND (reference sequence). Study results and limitations: The reported finding was significantly higher TCR beta diversity in malignant thyroid tumors relative to benign nodules, in blood and tumor.

This clone was recorded many times. What it binds is unknown. The specimen was blood. The J gene is TRBJ2-2, the V gene TRBV19; 11 bases align to TRBD2. The sequence derives from a male donor with papillary thyroid cancer or a benign thyroid nodule (not recorded which). Some clones in this sample may be carry-over from other donors' samples. The DNA of the CDR3 is TGTGCCAGTAAACTAGCGGGAGCCCTAGGTACCGGGGAGCTGTTTTTT. Protein sequence: CASKLAGALGTGELFF.